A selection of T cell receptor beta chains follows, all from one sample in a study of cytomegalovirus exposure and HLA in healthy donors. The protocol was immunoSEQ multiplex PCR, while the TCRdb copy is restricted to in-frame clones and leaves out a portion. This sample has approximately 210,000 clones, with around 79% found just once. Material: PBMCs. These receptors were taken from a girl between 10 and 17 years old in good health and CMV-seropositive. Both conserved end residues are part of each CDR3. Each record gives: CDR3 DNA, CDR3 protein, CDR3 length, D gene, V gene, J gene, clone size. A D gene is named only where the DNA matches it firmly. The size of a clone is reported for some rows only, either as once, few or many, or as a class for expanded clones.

CDR3 DNA: TGTGCCAGCAGCCAGAGGACAGCAAGTACCACCGGGGAGCTGTTTTTT; CDR3 protein: CASSQRTASTTGELFF; CDR3 length: 16; D gene: NA; V gene: TRBV5-6; J gene: TRBJ2-2; clone size: NA
CDR3 DNA: TGTGCCAGCACCATGGGCGATCAGCCCCAGCATTTT; CDR3 protein: CASTMGDQPQHF; CDR3 length: 12; D gene: NA; V gene: TRBV7-8; J gene: TRBJ1-5; clone size: NA
CDR3 DNA: TGTGCCAGCAGCCCCCGGTTGGATACGCAGTATTTT; CDR3 protein: CASSPRLDTQYF; CDR3 length: 12; D gene: NA; V gene: TRBV7-8; J gene: TRBJ2-3; clone size: NA
CDR3 DNA: TGTGCCAGCAGCTTAGAGAGGATGGGGGGAAGTGAAAAACTGTTTTTT; CDR3 protein: CASSLERMGGSEKLFF; CDR3 length: 16; D gene: NA; V gene: TRBV13; J gene: TRBJ1-4; clone size: few
CDR3 DNA: TGTGCCAGCAGCTTACGGTCTGGTGATCAGCCCCAGCATTTT; CDR3 protein: CASSLRSGDQPQHF; CDR3 length: 14; D gene: NA; V gene: TRBV7-2; J gene: TRBJ1-5; clone size: NA
CDR3 DNA: TGCGCCAGCAGCCAAGGGGTTTCCGGACTAGCGGGGGGGAGCGCCGAGCAGTACTTC; CDR3 protein: CASSQGVSGLAGGSAEQYF; CDR3 length: 19; D gene: TRBD2; V gene: TRBV4-3; J gene: TRBJ2-7; clone size: NA
CDR3 DNA: TGCGCCAGCAGCTTGGGGGAGAGTAGCGGGGGTTACGAGCAGTACTTC; CDR3 protein: CASSLGESSGGYEQYF; CDR3 length: 16; D gene: TRBD2; V gene: TRBV5-1; J gene: TRBJ2-7; clone size: NA
CDR3 DNA: TGTGCCAGCAGCTTGGAAGGGGGTACCTACGAGCAGTACTTC; CDR3 protein: CASSLEGGTYEQYF; CDR3 length: 14; D gene: NA; V gene: TRBV5-5; J gene: TRBJ2-7; clone size: once
CDR3 DNA: TGTGCCAGCAGCTTCGGGTACGAGCAGTACTTC; CDR3 protein: CASSFGYEQYF; CDR3 length: 11; D gene: NA; V gene: TRBV5-6; J gene: TRBJ2-7; clone size: few
CDR3 DNA: TGTGCCACCAGCAAGTGGGACAGAGATACGCAGTATTTT; CDR3 protein: CATSKWDRDTQYF; CDR3 length: 13; D gene: TRBD1; V gene: TRBV15; J gene: TRBJ2-3; clone size: few
CDR3 DNA: TGTGCCAGCAGCTTACAGGGGGGAAATTCACCCCTCCACTTT; CDR3 protein: CASSLQGGNSPLHF; CDR3 length: 14; D gene: TRBD1; V gene: TRBV5-6; J gene: TRBJ1-6; clone size: NA
CDR3 DNA: TGTGCCAGCAGCTTTGGGGAAGTAGCGGGGACATTT; CDR3 protein: CASSFGEVAGTF; CDR3 length: 12; D gene: TRBD2; V gene: TRBV11-2; J gene: TRBJ2-3; clone size: NA
CDR3 DNA: TGTGCCAGCAGCTTAACAACAGACGGCTACACCTTC; CDR3 protein: CASSLTTDGYTF; CDR3 length: 12; D gene: NA; V gene: TRBV7-9; J gene: TRBJ1-2; clone size: few
CDR3 DNA: TGCAGCGTAAGTCAGGACATGGATTCACCCCTCCACTTT; CDR3 protein: CSVSQDMDSPLHF; CDR3 length: 13; D gene: NA; V gene: TRBV29-1; J gene: TRBJ1-6; clone size: NA
CDR3 DNA: TGTGCCAGCAGCGCCACAGGGGTATTCGGTTCACCCCTCCACTTT; CDR3 protein: CASSATGVFGSPLHF; CDR3 length: 15; D gene: TRBD1; V gene: TRBV9; J gene: TRBJ1-6; clone size: once
CDR3 DNA: TGTGCCAGCAATCCCCGGGGGGCCTCCCACGAGCAGTACTTC; CDR3 protein: CASNPRGASHEQYF; CDR3 length: 14; D gene: NA; V gene: TRBV11-3; J gene: TRBJ2-7; clone size: NA
CDR3 DNA: TGTGCCAGCTCGGCGAAAGCGGGGAAGCAGTACTTC; CDR3 protein: CASSAKAGKQYF; CDR3 length: 12; D gene: TRBD2; V gene: TRBV18; J gene: TRBJ2-7; clone size: NA
CDR3 DNA: TGTGCCAGCAGCCAAGGGACTAGCGGGGGCTACAATGAGCAGTTCTTC; CDR3 protein: CASSQGTSGGYNEQFF; CDR3 length: 16; D gene: TRBD2; V gene: TRBV27; J gene: TRBJ2-1; clone size: NA
CDR3 DNA: TGTGCCAGTACCCCAAGCGGGGCCTCCGCCTTCGAGACCCAGTACTTC; CDR3 protein: CASTPSGASAFETQYF; CDR3 length: 16; D gene: TRBD2; V gene: TRBV2; J gene: TRBJ2-5; clone size: NA
CDR3 DNA: TGTGCCAGCAGTAAACCGACTTCCTATAATTCACCCCTCCACTTT; CDR3 protein: CASSKPTSYNSPLHF; CDR3 length: 15; D gene: NA; V gene: TRBV6-5; J gene: TRBJ1-6; clone size: NA
CDR3 DNA: TGTGCCAGCAGCTCCAGCAACCAGCGGGGATTTCAAGAGACCCAGTACTTC; CDR3 protein: CASSSSNQRGFQETQYF; CDR3 length: 17; D gene: TRBD2; V gene: TRBV5-6; J gene: TRBJ2-5; clone size: few
CDR3 DNA: TGTGCCAGCAGTTACTCGAATTTGGCAGGGAGGGAGACCCAGTACTTC; CDR3 protein: CASSYSNLAGRETQYF; CDR3 length: 16; D gene: NA; V gene: TRBV6-5; J gene: TRBJ2-5; clone size: NA
CDR3 DNA: TGTGCCAGCAGATCGGACAGGGGGGGCAATCAGCCCCAGCATTTT; CDR3 protein: CASRSDRGGNQPQHF; CDR3 length: 15; D gene: TRBD1; V gene: TRBV6-5; J gene: TRBJ1-5; clone size: NA
CDR3 DNA: TGTGCCAGCAGCTCATCAGGGGAAGTAGAGACCCAGTACTTC; CDR3 protein: CASSSSGEVETQYF; CDR3 length: 14; D gene: NA; V gene: TRBV7-2; J gene: TRBJ2-5; clone size: NA
CDR3 DNA: TGTGCCAGCGAACCGGGACAGGGGTTCGCCGAGCAGTACTTC; CDR3 protein: CASEPGQGFAEQYF; CDR3 length: 14; D gene: TRBD1; V gene: TRBV6-1; J gene: TRBJ2-7; clone size: few
CDR3 DNA: TGCGCCAGCAGCTCCGGGACTAGCCGCCCCGTCGAGCAGTACTTC; CDR3 protein: CASSSGTSRPVEQYF; CDR3 length: 15; D gene: TRBD2; V gene: TRBV5-1; J gene: TRBJ2-7; clone size: NA
CDR3 DNA: TGTGCCAGCAGTTTGGGAGTGGGAAACACCATATATTTT; CDR3 protein: CASSLGVGNTIYF; CDR3 length: 13; D gene: NA; V gene: TRBV28; J gene: TRBJ1-3; clone size: NA
CDR3 DNA: TGTGCCACCTCTCACAGGGGCACTGAAGCTTTCTTT; CDR3 protein: CATSHRGTEAFF; CDR3 length: 12; D gene: TRBD1; V gene: TRBV19; J gene: TRBJ1-1; clone size: once
CDR3 DNA: TGTGCCAGTAGTAATGCAGGGGCGACTAGCAATCAGCCCCAGCATTTT; CDR3 protein: CASSNAGATSNQPQHF; CDR3 length: 16; D gene: NA; V gene: TRBV19; J gene: TRBJ1-5; clone size: NA
CDR3 DNA: TGTGCCAGCTCACCTAGAGCGGGGCCCCAGCATTTT; CDR3 protein: CASSPRAGPQHF; CDR3 length: 12; D gene: NA; V gene: TRBV18; J gene: TRBJ1-5; clone size: NA